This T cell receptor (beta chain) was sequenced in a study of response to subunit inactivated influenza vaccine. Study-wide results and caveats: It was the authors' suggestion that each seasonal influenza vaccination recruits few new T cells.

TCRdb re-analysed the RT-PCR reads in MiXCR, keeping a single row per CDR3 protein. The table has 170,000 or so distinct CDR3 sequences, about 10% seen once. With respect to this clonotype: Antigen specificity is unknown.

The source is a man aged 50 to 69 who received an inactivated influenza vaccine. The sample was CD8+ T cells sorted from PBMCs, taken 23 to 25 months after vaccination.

The CDR3 nucleotides are TGTGCCAGCAGCCGCCTTGAGGCACTGCACTACGAGCAGTACTTC. It is translated as CASSRLEALHYEQYF. The V gene is TRBV6-1, the J gene TRBJ2-7; the D is unclear. CDR3 size: 15 residues. V lost 6 bases and J lost 3, with 18 bases in between. The germline gives CDR1 MNHNS, CDR2 SASEGT.